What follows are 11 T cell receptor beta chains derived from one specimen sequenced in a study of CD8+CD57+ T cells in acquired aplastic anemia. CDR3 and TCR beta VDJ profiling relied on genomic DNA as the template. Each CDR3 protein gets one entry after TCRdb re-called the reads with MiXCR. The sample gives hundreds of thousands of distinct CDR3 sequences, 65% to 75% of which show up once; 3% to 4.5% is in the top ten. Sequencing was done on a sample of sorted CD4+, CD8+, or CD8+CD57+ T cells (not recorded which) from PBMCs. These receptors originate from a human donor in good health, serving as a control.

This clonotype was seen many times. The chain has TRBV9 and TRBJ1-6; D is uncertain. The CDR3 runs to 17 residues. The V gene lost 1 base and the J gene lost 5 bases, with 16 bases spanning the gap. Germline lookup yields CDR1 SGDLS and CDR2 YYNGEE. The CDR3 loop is CASSVSSRTPDNSPLHF. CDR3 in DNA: TGTGCCAGCAGCGTATCCTCAAGGACGCCGGATAATTCACCCCTCCACTTT.

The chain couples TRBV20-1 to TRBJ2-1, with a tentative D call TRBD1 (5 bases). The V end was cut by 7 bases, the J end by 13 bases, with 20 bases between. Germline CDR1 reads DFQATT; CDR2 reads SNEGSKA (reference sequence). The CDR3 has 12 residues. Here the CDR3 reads CSGDSGHQEQFF. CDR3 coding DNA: TGCAGTGGCGACAGTGGGCACCAAGAACAGTTCTTC.

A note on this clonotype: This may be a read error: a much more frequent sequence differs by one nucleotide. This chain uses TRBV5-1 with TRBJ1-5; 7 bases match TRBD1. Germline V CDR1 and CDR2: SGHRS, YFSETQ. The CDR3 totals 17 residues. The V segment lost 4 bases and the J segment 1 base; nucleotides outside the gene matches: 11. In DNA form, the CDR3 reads TGCGCCAGCAGCGGAAACAGGGGAGGAGGCAGCAATCAGCCCCAGCATTTT. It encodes CASSGNRGGGSNQPQHF.

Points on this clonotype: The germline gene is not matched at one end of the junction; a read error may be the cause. The CDR3 is CASSLGQGVSYGYTF. CDR3 nucleotides: TGCGCCAGCAGCTTGGGACAGGGGGTGAGCTATGGCTACACCTTC. The chain joins TRBV9 to TRBJ1-2; 11 bases match TRBD1. The length of the CDR3 is 15 residues. Germline V gene data show CDR1 as SGDLS and CDR2 as YYNGEE.

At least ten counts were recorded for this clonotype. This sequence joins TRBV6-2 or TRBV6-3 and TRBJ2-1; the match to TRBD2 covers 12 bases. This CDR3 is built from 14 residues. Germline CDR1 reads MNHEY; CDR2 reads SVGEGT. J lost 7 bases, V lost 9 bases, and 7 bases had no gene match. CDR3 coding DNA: TGTGCCAGTACCCTAGCGGGGGGGCTAAATGAGCAGTTCTTC. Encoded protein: CASTLAGGLNEQFF.

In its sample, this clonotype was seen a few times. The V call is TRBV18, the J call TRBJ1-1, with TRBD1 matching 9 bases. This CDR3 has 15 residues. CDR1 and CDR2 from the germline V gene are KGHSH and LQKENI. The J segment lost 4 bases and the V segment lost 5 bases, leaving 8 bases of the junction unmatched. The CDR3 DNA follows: TGTGCCAGCTCAGGACGGACAGGGGAAGTCACTGAAGCTTTCTTT. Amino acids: CASSGRTGEVTEAFF. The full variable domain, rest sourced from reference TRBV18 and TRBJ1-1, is NAGVMQNPRHLVRRRGQEARLRCSPMKGHSHVYWYRQLPEEGLKFMVYLQKENIIDESGMPKERFSAEFPKEGPSILRIQQVVRGDSAAYFCASSGRTGEVTEAFFGQGTRLTVV.

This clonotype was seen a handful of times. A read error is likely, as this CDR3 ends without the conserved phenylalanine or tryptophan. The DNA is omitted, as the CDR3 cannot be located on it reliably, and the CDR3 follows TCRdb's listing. CDR3 residues: CAISPSPGQ. The chain employs TRBV10-3 and TRBJ2-1; TRBD1, the table's D call, lacks a check against the DNA. Termini included, the CDR3 measures 9 amino acids. Per the germline V gene, CDR1 is ENHRY and CDR2 is SYGVKD.

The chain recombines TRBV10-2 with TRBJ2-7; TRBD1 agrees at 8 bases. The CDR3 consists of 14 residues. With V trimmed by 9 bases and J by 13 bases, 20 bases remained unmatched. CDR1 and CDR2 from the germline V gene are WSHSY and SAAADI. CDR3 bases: TGCGCCAGTAGTCCACAGGGGGATGCCTACGAAGATTACTTC. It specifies CASSPQGDAYEDYF.

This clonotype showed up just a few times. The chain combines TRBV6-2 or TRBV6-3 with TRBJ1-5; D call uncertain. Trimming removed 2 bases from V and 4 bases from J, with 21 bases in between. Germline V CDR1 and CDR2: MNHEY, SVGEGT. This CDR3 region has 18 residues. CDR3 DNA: TGTGCCAGCAGTTACCAACTGTCCAATACCCCGAAAAATCAGCCCCAGCATTTT. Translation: CASSYQLSNTPKNQPQHF.

CDR3 amino acids: CSARDSGNTIYF. The CDR3 DNA reads TGCAGTGCTAGGGACTCTGGAAACACCATATATTTT. The chain is built from TRBV20-1 and TRBJ1-3; D not certain. Trimming stripped 3 bases from V and 0 bases from J, with 3 bases between. Germline V lookup: CDR1 DFQATT, CDR2 SNEGSKA (reference sequence). The CDR3 consists of 12 residues.

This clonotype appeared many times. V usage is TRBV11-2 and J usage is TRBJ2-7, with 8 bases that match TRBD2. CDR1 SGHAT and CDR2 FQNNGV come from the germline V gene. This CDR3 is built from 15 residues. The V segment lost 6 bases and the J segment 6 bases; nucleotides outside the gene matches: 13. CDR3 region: CASSLSGSRPLEQYF. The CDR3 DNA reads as TGTGCCAGCAGTCTAAGCGGGAGCCGACCACTCGAGCAGTACTTC.